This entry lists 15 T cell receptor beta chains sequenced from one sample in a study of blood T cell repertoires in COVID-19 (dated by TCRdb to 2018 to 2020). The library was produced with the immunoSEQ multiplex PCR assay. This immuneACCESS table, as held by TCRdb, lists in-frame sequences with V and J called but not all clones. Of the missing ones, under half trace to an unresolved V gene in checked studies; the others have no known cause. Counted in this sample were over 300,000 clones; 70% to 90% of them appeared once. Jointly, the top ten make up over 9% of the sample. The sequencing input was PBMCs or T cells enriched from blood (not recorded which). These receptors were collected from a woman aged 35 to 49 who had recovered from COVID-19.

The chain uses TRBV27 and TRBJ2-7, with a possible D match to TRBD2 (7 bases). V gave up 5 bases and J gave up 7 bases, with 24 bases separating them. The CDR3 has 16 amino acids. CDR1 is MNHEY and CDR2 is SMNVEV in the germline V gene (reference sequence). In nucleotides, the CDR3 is TGTGCCAGCAGTCTACGAGCTTGGCGGGGGCCCGAGGAGCAGTACTTC. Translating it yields CASSLRAWRGPEEQYF.

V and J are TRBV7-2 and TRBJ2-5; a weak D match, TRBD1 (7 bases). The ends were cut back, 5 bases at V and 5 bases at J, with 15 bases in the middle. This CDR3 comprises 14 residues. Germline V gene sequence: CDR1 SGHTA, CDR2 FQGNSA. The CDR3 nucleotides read TGTGCCAGCAGCGTCTCAGGGGGGTGGGAGACCCAGTACTTC. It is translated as CASSVSGGWETQYF. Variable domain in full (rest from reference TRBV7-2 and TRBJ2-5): GAGVSQSPSNKVTEKGKDVELRCDPISGHTALYWYRQSLGQGLEFLIYFQGNSAPDKSGLPSDRFSAERTGGSVSTLTIQRTQQEDSAVYLCASSVSGGWETQYFGPGTRLLVL.

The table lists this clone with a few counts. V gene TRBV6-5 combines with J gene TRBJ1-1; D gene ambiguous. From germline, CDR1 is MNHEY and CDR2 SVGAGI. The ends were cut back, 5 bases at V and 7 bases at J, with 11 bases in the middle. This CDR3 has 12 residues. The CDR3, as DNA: TGTGCCAGCAGTCAATGGGCTGATGAAGCTTTCTTT. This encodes CASSQWADEAFF.

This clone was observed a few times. CDR3 DNA sequence: TGTGCCACCAGTGATCCCACCCGACAGGGGGGGCACGATGAGCAGTTCTTC. Translation: CATSDPTRQGGHDEQFF. The chain employs TRBV24-1 and TRBJ2-1; 9 nucleotides match TRBD1. J gave up 8 bases and V 3 bases, and 13 bases lay outside the gene matches. CDR1 is KGHDR, CDR2 SFDVKD, per germline. The CDR3 has 17 amino acids.

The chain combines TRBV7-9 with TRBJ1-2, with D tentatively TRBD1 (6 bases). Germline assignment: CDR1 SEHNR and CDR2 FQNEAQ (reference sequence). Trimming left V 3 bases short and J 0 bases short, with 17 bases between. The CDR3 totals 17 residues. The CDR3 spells CASSFYGTYEANYGYTF. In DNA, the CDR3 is TGTGCCAGCAGCTTCTACGGGACATACGAAGCTAACTATGGCTACACCTTC.

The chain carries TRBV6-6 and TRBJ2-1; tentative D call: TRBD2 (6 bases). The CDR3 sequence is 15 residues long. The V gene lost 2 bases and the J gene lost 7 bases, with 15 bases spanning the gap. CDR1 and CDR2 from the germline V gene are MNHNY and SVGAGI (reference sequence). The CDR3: CASSYTSVGGNEQFF. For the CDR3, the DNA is TGTGCCAGCAGTTACACTAGTGTGGGGGGAAATGAGCAGTTCTTC.

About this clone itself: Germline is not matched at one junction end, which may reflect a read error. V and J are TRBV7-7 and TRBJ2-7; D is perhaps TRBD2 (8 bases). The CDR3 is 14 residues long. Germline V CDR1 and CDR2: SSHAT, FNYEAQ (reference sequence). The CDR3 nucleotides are TGTGCTAGCAGCTTAGCGGGACAGAACTCCGAGCAGTACTTC. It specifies CASSLAGQNSEQYF.

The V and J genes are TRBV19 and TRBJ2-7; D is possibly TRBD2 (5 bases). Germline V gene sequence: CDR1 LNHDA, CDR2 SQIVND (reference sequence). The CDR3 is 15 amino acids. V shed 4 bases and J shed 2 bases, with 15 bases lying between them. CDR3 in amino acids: CASSKTAGLTYEQYF. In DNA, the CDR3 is TGTGCCAGTAGTAAGACGGCGGGCCTAACCTACGAGCAGTACTTC.

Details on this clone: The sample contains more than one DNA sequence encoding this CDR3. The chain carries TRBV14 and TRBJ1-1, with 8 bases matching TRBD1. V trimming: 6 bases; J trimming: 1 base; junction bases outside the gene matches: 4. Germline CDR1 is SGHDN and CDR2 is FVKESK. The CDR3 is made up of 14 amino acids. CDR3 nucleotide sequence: TGTGCCAGCAGTCGACAGGGGCGGAACACTGAAGCTTTCTTT. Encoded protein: CASSRQGRNTEAFF.

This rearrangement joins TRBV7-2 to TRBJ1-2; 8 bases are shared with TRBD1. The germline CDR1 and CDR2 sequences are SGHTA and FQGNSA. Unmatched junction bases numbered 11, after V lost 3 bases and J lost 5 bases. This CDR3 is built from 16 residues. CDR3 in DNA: TGTGCCAGCAGCTTCGCCGGACAGGGAACCCCATATGGCTACACCTTC. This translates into CASSFAGQGTPYGYTF.

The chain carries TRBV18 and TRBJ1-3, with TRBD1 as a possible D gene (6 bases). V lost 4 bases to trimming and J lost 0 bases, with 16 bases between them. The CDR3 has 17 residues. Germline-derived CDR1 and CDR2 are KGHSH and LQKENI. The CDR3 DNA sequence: TGTGCCAGCTCACTCAGGACAGAGGATATCTCTGGAAACACCATATATTTT. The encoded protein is CASSLRTEDISGNTIYF.

Here the CDR3 DNA reads TGTGCCAGCAGCTACCCCGGACAGAGCTCCTACGAGCAGTACTTC. It codes for CASSYPGQSSYEQYF. V and J are TRBV13 and TRBJ2-7, with D maybe TRBD1 (6 bases). Germline values: CDR1 PRHDT, CDR2 FYEKMQ (reference sequence). This CDR3 comprises 15 residues. The ends were cut back, 4 bases at V and 0 bases at J, with 13 bases in the middle. The full variable domain, completed using reference TRBV13 and TRBJ2-7, is AAGVIQSPRHLIKEKRETATLKCYPIPRHDTVYWYQQGPGQDPQFLISFYEKMQSDKGSIPDRFSAQQFSDYHSELNMSSLELGDSALYFCASSYPGQSSYEQYFGPGTRLTVT.

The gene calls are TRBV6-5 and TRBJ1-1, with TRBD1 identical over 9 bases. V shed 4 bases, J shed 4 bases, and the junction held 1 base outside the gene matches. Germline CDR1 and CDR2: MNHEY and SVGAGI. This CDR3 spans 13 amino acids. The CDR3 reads CASSLDRGTEAFF. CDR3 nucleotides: TGTGCCAGCAGTTTGGACAGGGGCACTGAAGCTTTCTTT.

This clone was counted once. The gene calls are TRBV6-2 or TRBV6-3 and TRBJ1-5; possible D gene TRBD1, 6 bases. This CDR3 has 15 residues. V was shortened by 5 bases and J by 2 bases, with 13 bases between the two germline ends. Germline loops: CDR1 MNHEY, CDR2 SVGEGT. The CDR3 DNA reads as TGTGCCAGCAGTCGGGACAATTCGGGCAATCAGCCCCAGCATTTT. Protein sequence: CASSRDNSGNQPQHF.

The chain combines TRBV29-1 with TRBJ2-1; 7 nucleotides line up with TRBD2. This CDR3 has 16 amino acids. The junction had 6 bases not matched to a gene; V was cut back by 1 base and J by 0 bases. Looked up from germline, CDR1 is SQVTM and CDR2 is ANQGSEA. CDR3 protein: CSVEGLAALSYNEQFF. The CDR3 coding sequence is TGCAGCGTTGAAGGGCTAGCGGCGCTCTCCTACAATGAGCAGTTCTTC.